The clone carrying this T cell receptor (beta chain) was seen once. The method was immunoSEQ multiplex PCR; TCRdb's version includes in-frame clones alone and lacks a portion of them. The sample includes tens of thousands of clones, around 89% of them seen just once. The data were taken from a study of blood T cell repertoires in COVID-19. Germline loops: CDR1 MNHNS, CDR2 SASEGT. The V gene lost 2 bases and the J gene lost 5 bases, with 6 bases spanning the gap. CDR3 size: 13 residues. The TCR sequence derives from a man between 65 and 85 years old with active COVID-19. This chain connects TRBV6-1 to TRBJ2-2; TRBD1 might be the D (6 bases). Sequencing was done on a sample of peripheral blood. The CDR3 DNA follows: TGTGCCAGCAGTGAACAGGGGACCGGGGAGCTGTTTTTT. This translates into CASSEQGTGELFF.